The source of this TCR beta chain is a study of shared clonotypes between healthy human individuals (dated by TCRdb to about 2020). In terms of the full investigation: Three men and two women, aged 18 to 49 years, made up the cohort. Per donor, three plates each were used for CD4 naive and CD4 memory, two for CD8 naive, and one for CD8 memory. To estimate repertoire size and how much clonotype sharing occurs between individuals, the study deeply sequenced the blood TCR repertoires of five healthy adults. To increase sequencing depth and limit assay-specific biases, different laboratories used diverse techniques to prepare libraries and sequence TCR repertoires. Leukapheresis yielded between about 0.85 and 10 billion PBMCs per donor. Findings and caveats that apply to the study as a whole: Incomplete sequencing was indicated by rarefaction of sorted-subset datasets, despite the large sequencing depth. Across several donors, about 5.2% of naive CD4, approximately 3.6% of naive CD8, roughly 2.3% of memory CD4, and 0.4% of memory CD8 clonotypes were shared. Based on pairwise subsampling, the degree of clonotype sharing among donors was expected to be affected by sequencing depth. Clonotypes shared by all four sorted-subset donors showed higher generation probabilities than non-shared clonotypes. Only blood was sampled, and tissue TCR repertoires likely differ from those in blood. Naive subsets generally had larger estimated clonotype richness than memory subsets did. The small number of donors limited the genetic and exposure-history diversity represented.

On this clone: Its antigen has not been determined. Base quality data are lacking; no much larger clone is found one base away.

Using the deep immunoSEQ assay, TCR CDR3 regions were amplified from genomic DNA by multiplex PCR. Genomic DNA extracted from each cell subset was distributed evenly over all wells of several immunoSEQ 96-well plates, and each plate served as one replicate. For sorted subsets, each replicate PCR was loaded with 200 ng genomic DNA, equivalent to 30,000 or so T cell genomes. Purified libraries were measured with a Qubit 3.0 fluorometer, size-checked on a Bioanalyzer 2100, and measured again with the KAPA Library Quantification kit. A separate single-read 150-cycle Illumina NextSeq 550 flow cell was used to sequence each immunoSEQ 96-well plate. The original methods were these. The immunoSEQ output contained only junctional sequences without quality scores, so filtering could not match that applied to full-length reads. To assign V/J genes and CDR3, sequences were annotated using PyIR, a Python wrapper for IgBLAST v1.9, with IMGT germline references. Any read was removed if the V/J assignment was weak (E-value above 1e-6), the CDR3 was missing, or the read contained stop codons, out-of-frame junctions, or ambiguous translated residues. V3J clonotypes were defined as sequences sharing the same inferred V gene, J gene, and CDR3 amino acid sequence. To compute the percentage overlap between repertoires, the number of shared unique clonotypes was divided by the size of the smaller repertoire. Three approaches were used to assess repertoire richness: RTK rarefaction, the Chao1 estimator, and Recon v2.1 estimates of unobserved clonotypes. Generation probabilities were computed with OLGA for all TCRbeta clonotypes obtained by the gDNA method from four donors. TCRdb's version of the immuneACCESS table is confined to in-frame rearrangements and falls short of the full clone set. An unresolved V gene accounts for under half of the shortfall where checked; the remainder is of unknown origin. D and trimming come from the DNA, and the V and J calls and clone size come from that table. This sample is represented by about 1.9 million clones; 93% of them were singletons. The biggest ten clones account for less than 2% of the sample.

For the CD8 naive samples, CD45RO-negative cells were positively selected for CCR7, yielding a CD45RA+CCR7+ population from which TemRA cells were excluded. The donors were healthy, HIV-negative adults who had no recently reported acute infections or vaccinations. All donors were Caucasian adults living in Nashville, Tennessee, USA. Blood was collected by leukapheresis, and PBMCs were isolated by Ficoll-Histopaque density gradient centrifugation and then cryopreserved in liquid nitrogen vapor phase. Analytical flow cytometry was used to check the purity and quantity of each magnetically sorted T cell population. Genomic DNA was isolated from every sorted fraction and measured by UV absorbance on a Nanodrop 2000c. Material for sequencing was naive CD8+ T cells from PBMCs. Read against the paper, the sample's cell subset or site label means: CD45RA+CCR7+. The sequence was collected from a young man in good health. Some clones in this sample may be carry-over from other donors' samples.

The sequenced DNA is TGTGCCAGCAGTGCCCGGGCGGGAGGGGTATTATACGAGCAGTACTTC. Its protein is CASSARAGGVLYEQYF. Rearrangement joined TRBV27 to TRBJ2-7, and 9 junction bases match TRBD2. The junction shows trimming of 5 bases on V and 4 bases on J, and the gene matches do not reach 12 bases of it. CDR1 is given as MNHEY and CDR2 as SMNVEV, both from the germline V gene (reference sequence). From the cysteine up to the phenylalanine, the CDR3 has a length of 16 residues. Of all the DNA, just the CDR3 is kept, 48 bases in frame from base 1.